These T cell receptor beta chains were read from a single sample in a study of shared clonotypes between healthy human individuals. Clones were sequenced by immunoSEQ multiplex PCR, and TCRdb holds only the in-frame ones, with some missing. The sample consists of a few million clones, about 94% of them appearing once. The sample was naive CD4+ T cells sorted from blood. These receptor sequences come from a man in his late teens or twenties in good health. CDR3s include the opening cysteine and the closing phenylalanine or tryptophan. The D gene is left open where the match is weak. Only part of the rows carry a size: once, few, many, or a class if the clone is expanded.

clone size	J gene	V gene	D gene	CDR3 protein	CDR3 DNA
NA	TRBJ1-2	TRBV6-5	NA	CASSRDTQTNYGYTF	TGTGCCAGCAGTCGGGACACCCAAACTAACTATGGCTACACCTTC
few	TRBJ1-5	TRBV10-3	NA	CAISVSGIGNQPQHF	TGTGCCATCAGTGTTTCGGGGATCGGCAATCAGCCCCAGCATTTT
NA	TRBJ1-2	TRBV18	NA	CASSPEGYYGYTF	TGTGCCAGCTCACCAGAGGGGTACTATGGCTACACCTTC
NA	TRBJ2-6	TRBV30	NA	CAWTRSLLANVLTF	TGTGCCTGGACCCGAAGTCTCCTCGCCAACGTCCTGACTTTC
NA	TRBJ2-7	TRBV6-1	NA	CASTWDRGPYEQYF	TGTGCCAGCACCTGGGACCGCGGACCCTACGAGCAGTACTTC
NA	TRBJ2-5	TRBV9	TRBD2	CASSVDKGGETQYF	TGTGCCAGCAGCGTAGATAAGGGAGGGGAGACCCAGTACTTC
NA	TRBJ1-1	TRBV4-3	NA	CASSQDGDTEAFF	TGCGCCAGCAGCCAAGATGGGGACACTGAAGCTTTCTTT
NA	TRBJ2-3	TRBV5-1	NA	CASSLDPGGADTQYF	TGCGCCAGCAGCTTGGACCCAGGGGGGGCAGATACGCAGTATTTT
NA	TRBJ1-6	TRBV10-2	TRBD1	CASSLEDRRNSPLHF	TGCGCCAGCAGCCTAGAGGACAGGCGCAATTCACCCCTCCACTTT
NA	TRBJ2-3	TRBV5-4	NA	CASSHRDSTDTQYF	TGTGCCAGCAGCCACCGGGACAGCACAGATACGCAGTATTTT
NA	TRBJ1-1	TRBV18	NA	CASSQNLPTEAFF	TGTGCCAGCTCACAAAATCTCCCCACTGAAGCTTTCTTT
NA	TRBJ1-1	TRBV7-9	TRBD1	CASSLQGEGTEAFF	TGTGCCAGCAGCTTACAGGGGGAGGGCACTGAAGCTTTCTTT
NA	TRBJ2-1	TRBV12-2	NA	CASRLEQTSGTYNEQFF	TGTGCAAGTCGCTTAGAGCAGACTAGCGGGACCTACAATGAGCAGTTCTTC
NA	TRBJ2-7	TRBV5-1	NA	CASSLGAVVESYEQYF	TGCGCCAGCAGCTTGGGAGCTGTCGTAGAAAGCTACGAGCAGTACTTC
NA	TRBJ1-6	TRBV30	NA	CACVPSGRVYNSPLHF	TGTGCCTGCGTCCCGTCTGGACGCGTTTATAATTCACCCCTCCACTTT
NA	TRBJ2-7	TRBV18	TRBD2	CASSPRLAGGGYEQYF	TGTGCCAGCTCACCACGTCTAGCGGGAGGAGGGTACGAGCAGTACTTC